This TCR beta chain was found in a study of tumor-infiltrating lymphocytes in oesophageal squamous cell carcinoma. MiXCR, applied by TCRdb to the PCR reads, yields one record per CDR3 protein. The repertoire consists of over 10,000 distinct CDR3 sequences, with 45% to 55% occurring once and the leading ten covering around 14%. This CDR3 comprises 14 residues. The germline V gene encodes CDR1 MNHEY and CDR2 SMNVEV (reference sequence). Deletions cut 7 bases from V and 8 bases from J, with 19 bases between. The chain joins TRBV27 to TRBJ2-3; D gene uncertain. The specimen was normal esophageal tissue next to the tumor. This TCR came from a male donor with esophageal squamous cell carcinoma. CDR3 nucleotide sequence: TGTGCCAGCAAGGAGAGGTTTGGCCGCGGTACGCAGTATTTT. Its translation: CASKERFGRGTQYF.